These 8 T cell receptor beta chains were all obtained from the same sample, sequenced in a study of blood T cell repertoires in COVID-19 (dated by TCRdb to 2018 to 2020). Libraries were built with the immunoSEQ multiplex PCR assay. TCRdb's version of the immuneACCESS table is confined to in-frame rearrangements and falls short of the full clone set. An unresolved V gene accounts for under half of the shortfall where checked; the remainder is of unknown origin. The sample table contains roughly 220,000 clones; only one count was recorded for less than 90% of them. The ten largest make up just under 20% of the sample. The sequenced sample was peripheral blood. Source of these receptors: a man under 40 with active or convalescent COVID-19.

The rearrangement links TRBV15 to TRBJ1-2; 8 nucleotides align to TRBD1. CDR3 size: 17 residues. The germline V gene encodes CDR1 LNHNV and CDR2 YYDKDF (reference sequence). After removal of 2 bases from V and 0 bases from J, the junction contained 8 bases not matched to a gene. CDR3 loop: CATSRYGQGDSNYGYTF. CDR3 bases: TGTGCCACCAGCAGATACGGACAGGGCGACTCTAACTATGGCTACACCTTC.

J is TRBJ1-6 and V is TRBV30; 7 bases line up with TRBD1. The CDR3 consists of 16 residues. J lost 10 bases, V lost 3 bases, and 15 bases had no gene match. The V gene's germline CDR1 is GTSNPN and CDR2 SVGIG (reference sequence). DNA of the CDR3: TGTGCCTGGAGCCTTAGGTCAGGGGGAAGGGGATCACCCCTCCACTTT. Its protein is CAWSLRSGGRGSPLHF.

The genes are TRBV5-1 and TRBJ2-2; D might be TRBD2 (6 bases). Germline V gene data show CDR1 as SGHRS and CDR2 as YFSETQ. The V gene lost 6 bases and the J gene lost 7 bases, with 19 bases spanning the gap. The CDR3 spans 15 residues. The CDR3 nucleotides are TGCGCCAGCACCCCAGAAGGAGGGCCGATCGGGGAGCTGTTTTTT. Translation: CASTPEGGPIGELFF.

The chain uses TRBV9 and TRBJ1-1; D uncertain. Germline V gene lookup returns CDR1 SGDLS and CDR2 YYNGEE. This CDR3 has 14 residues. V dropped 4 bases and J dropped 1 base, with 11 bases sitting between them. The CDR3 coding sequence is TGTGCCAGCAGCTTACAAGAGGGGAACACTGAAGCTTTCTTT. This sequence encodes CASSLQEGNTEAFF.

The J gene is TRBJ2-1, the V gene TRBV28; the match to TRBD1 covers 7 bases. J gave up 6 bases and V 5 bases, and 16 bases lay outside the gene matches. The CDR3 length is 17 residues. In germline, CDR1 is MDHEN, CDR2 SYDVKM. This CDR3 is CASSPRGLTPGRNEQFF. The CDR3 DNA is TGTGCCAGCAGTCCAAGGGGGCTAACCCCCGGCCGCAATGAGCAGTTCTTC.

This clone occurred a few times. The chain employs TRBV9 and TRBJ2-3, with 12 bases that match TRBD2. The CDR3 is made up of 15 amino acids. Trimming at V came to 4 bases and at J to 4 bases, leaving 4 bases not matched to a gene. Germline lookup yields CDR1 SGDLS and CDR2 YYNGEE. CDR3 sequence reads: CASSRLAGDSDTQYF. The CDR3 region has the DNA TGTGCCAGCAGCCGACTAGCGGGAGACTCAGATACGCAGTATTTT.

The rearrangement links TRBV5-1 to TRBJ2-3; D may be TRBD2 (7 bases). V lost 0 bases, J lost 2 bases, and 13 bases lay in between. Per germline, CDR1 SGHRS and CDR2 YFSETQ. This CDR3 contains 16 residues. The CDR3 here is CASSLVSGGHTDTQYF. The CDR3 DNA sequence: TGCGCCAGCAGCTTGGTTTCGGGGGGCCACACAGATACGCAGTATTTT.

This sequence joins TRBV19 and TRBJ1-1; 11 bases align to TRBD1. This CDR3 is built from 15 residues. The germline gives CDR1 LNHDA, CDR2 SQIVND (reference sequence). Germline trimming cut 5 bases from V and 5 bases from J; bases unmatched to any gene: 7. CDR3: CASSPRTGGFTEAFF. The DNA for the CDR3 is TGTGCCAGTAGTCCCCGGACAGGGGGCTTTACTGAAGCTTTCTTT.